This T cell receptor beta chain was profiled in a study of cytomegalovirus exposure and HLA in healthy donors. Looking at the study overall: A subsequent analysis stated that the 120 or so validation repertoires were run on the same platform as the approximately 700 first-cohort repertoires. Study-level findings and limits: Most TCR sequences were seen very rarely across donors, but some public TCRs occurred in many. The study designated 160 or so TCR beta chains cytomegalovirus-associated.

The donors were in the roughly 130-subject validation cohort, distinct from the roughly 600-subject first cohort. About this clone itself: Its antigen is not known.

Produced via immunoSEQ multiplex PCR; TCRdb's table is partial and in-frame only. The profile covers 190,000 or so clones, with 84% appearing a single time and roughly 2.8% taken by the ten largest. After removal of 5 bases from V and 2 bases from J, the junction contained 12 bases not matched to a gene. Germline V gene sequence: CDR1 MGHDK, CDR2 SYGVNS. The CDR3 consists of 17 residues. The source is a woman aged 18-29 years in good health and CMV-seropositive. Specimen: PBMCs. The chain carries TRBV25-1 and TRBJ2-1; 7 positions match TRBD1. CDR3 in amino acids: CASSPDRVRGTYNEQFF. CDR3 in DNA: TGTGCCAGCAGTCCAGACAGGGTACGAGGTACCTACAATGAGCAGTTCTTC. The whole variable domain, filled in from reference TRBV25-1 and TRBJ2-1, reads EADIYQTPRYLVIGTGKKITLECSQTMGHDKMYWYQQDPGMELHLIHYSYGVNSTEKGDLSSESTVSRIRTEHFPLTLESARPSHTSQYLCASSPDRVRGTYNEQFFGPGTRLTVL.